The clone carrying this T cell receptor beta chain was seen only a few times. The target antigen is unknown. In germline, CDR1 is SNHLY, CDR2 FYNNEI. This CDR3 is built from 16 residues. With 1 base removed from V and 0 bases from J, the gap between germline ends came to 10 bases. TCRdb analysed the RACE reads with MiXCR anew, one entry per CDR3 protein. The sample lists some 79,000 distinct CDR3 sequences; about 10% were seen once. These data belong to a study of human T cells and chemical hapten exposure. Study-wide findings and caveats: Healthy people's immune response may differ from that of the donors, who had alopecia.

The time point here: patch test 2, 6 weeks after DPC sensitization. As to treatment: therapeutic diphenylcyclopropenone sensitization with weekly scalp DPC. Total RNA came from unfractionated whole blood. The clonotype was recovered from a woman between 50 and 59 years old with alopecia areata. Some clones in this sample may be carry-over from other donors' samples. This specimen consisted of whole blood, obtained in connection with sensitization to the hapten diphenylcyclopropenone (DPC). V and J are TRBV2 and TRBJ1-3; D gene uncertain. The CDR3 region has the DNA TGTGCCAGCAGTGAAGTACCGAGGCCCTCTGGAAACACCATATATTTT. Residues: CASSEVPRPSGNTIYF.